The text below deals with one T cell receptor beta chain. What antigen it recognizes has not been identified. Possible read error: a much larger clone is one base away. Moderately to severely active disease, a Clinical Activity Score of at least 3, a NOSPECS grade of at least 4, and a duration under 3 months were present in ophthalmopathy patients. Any patient with an uncontrolled infection, another autoimmune disease, pregnancy or lactation was excluded. Diagnoses were established on the basis of clinical symptoms, serum thyroxine and TRAb, thyroid ultrasound, and orbital computed tomography. PBMCs were separated from under 11 ml of fresh peripheral blood using Ficoll-Paque density gradient centrifugation. Total RNA was extracted using Trizol reagent, and RNA quality was assessed on an Agilent 2100 Bioanalyzer. The TCR beta CDR3 regions were amplified from RNA transcripts. The TCR CDR3 was subjected to a first round of RT-PCR using the HTBI primer set and the Qiagen OneStep RT-PCR kit. A second multiplex PCR round built the libraries, followed by size selection and purification. Libraries were sequenced paired-end with 100 bp reads on an Illumina HiSeq2000. The paper's processing steps were these. SOAPnuke was used to process the raw data, removing reads that contained adapters or uncalled bases, had a mean Phred below 15, or lacked an exact match to the constant primer or identifier. High-quality paired reads were merged using COPE v1.2.5, and each unique nucleotide sequence was defined as a clonotype. MiTCR v1.1 was used to align the clonotypes against IMGT TRBV, TRBD and TRBJ reference segments. Analysis was restricted to V-J combinations with a frequency above 0.0001, which covered about 99% of repertoires. A TCS score was defined as the ratio between F50 (clonal expansion) and ExV (chaos), using BLOSUM62-based TCRdist between CDR3 peptides within each V-J. Welch's t-statistics and random forest reduced 514 V-J features to around 14, which were used in a naive Bayes classifier (R e1071). TCRdb reanalyzed the raw reads on its own, using fastp at Q25 for trimming and MiXCR for clone calling, and kept in-frame beta chains. Entries that share a CDR3 protein sequence are merged under the most common genes and DNA. The V and J calls were not made by the authors but by TCRdb's processing. The sample table lists about 460,000 distinct CDR3 sequences, under 25% of them with a count of one. Under 55% of the sample is taken by the ten largest.

The data stem from a study of T cells in Graves' hyperthyroidism and ophthalmopathy (dated 2019 in TCRdb). In terms of the full investigation: Peripheral blood was collected at initial diagnosis, before any treatment. To identify distinguishing TCR V-J signatures, a discovery cohort of around 100 patients was used, comprising 43 with Graves' ophthalmopathy and 57 with stable Graves' hyperthyroidism. Whether ophthalmopathy could be predicted prospectively was tested in an independent validation cohort made up of approximately 19 hyperthyroidism patients plus 17 patients who later progressed to ophthalmopathy. The 75 to 100 discovery patients were randomly divided into training and test sets at a 7:3 ratio. The study also compared thyroid tissue and blood T-cell repertoires from about 6 Graves' hyperthyroidism patients. Once sampling was done, hyperthyroidism patients were given methimazole at a starting dose of 30 mg daily, whereas ophthalmopathy patients were given high-dose intravenous methylprednisolone. According to the paper, TCR Vbeta CDR3 sequencing was carried out on 135 peripheral blood samples, which came from about 45 ophthalmopathy, around 75 hyperthyroidism and about 17 progressor patients.

On the study overall, not on this receptor specifically: No statistical method was used to fix the sample size in advance, and group allocation was not hidden from the investigators. A model built on a 13 V-J signature distinguished ophthalmopathy from stable hyperthyroidism, reaching about 88% sensitivity and about 81% specificity in cross-validation and 80%/75% in testing. Most expanded thyroid clonotypes (frequency above 0.001) were also detected in blood, suggesting blood repertoires may reflect thyroid immune responses. In validation, the model predicted progression to ophthalmopathy a median of 6.5 months before onset, with 65% to 71% sensitivity and roughly 73% specificity.

Measured from the cysteine to the phenylalanine, the CDR3 is 11 residues long. The DNA shown is the 33-base CDR3, in frame from base 1. From a lookup of the germline V gene (reference sequence), CDR1 and CDR2 are LGHDT and YNNKEL. The TCR comes from a woman aged 70-85 years with Graves' ophthalmopathy. This sequence uses TRBV3-1 and TRBJ1-1, with no D gene named confidently. The sample comprised blood. The DNA reads as follows: TGTGTCAGCAGTTCCCTCGGAGAGGCTTTCTTT. Translation gives CVSSSLGEAFF. With all but the CDR3 taken from the reference TRBV3-1 and TRBJ1-1 genes, the full variable domain is: DTAVSQTPKYLVTQMGNDKSIKCEQNLGHDTMYWYKQDSKKFLKIMFSYNNKELIINETVPNRFSPKSPDKAHLNLHINSLELGDSAVYFCVSSSLGEAFFGQGTRLTVV.